This T cell receptor (beta chain) was obtained from a study of graft-versus-host responses after intestinal transplantation. Notes on this clone: Antigen specificity is unknown. In the same sample, other DNA sequences code for this CDR3.

Overall study findings and caveats: There were GvH clones found in recipient marrow, and some of them appeared first in ileum or blood.

Germline V gene data show CDR1 as SGHNT and CDR2 as YYREEE (reference sequence). V shed 0 bases and J shed 2 bases, with 12 bases lying between them. The CDR3 covers 16 residues. Sequencing used immunoSEQ multiplex PCR; TCRdb keeps in-frame clones, though not all of them. The sample shows some 18,000 clones, around 79% of them seen only once. The chain has TRBV5-4 and TRBJ2-1; the D gene is possibly TRBD2 (6 bases). Here the sequenced sample was PBMCs, taken 14 days after transplant. The clonotype originates from a human patient who received an intestinal transplant, so some T cells may come from the graft donor. CDR3 loop: CASSLGAGSPYNEQFF. The CDR3 DNA reads as TGTGCCAGCAGCTTGGGAGCGGGTTCTCCCTACAATGAGCAGTTCTTC.